This T cell receptor beta chain was captured by sequencing in a study of Graves' ophthalmopathy and Graves' hyperthyroidism. Study summary: Blood was drawn at initial diagnosis, before any treatment.

Study-wide results and caveats: Prediction of ophthalmopathy progression reached roughly 68% sensitivity and approximately 75% specificity.

What supplied the PBMCs was 7.5 to 10 ml of fresh peripheral blood. The CDR3 contains 17 residues. The ends lost 3 bases at V and 5 bases at J; junction bases unmatched: 16. From germline, CDR1 is SGHDT and CDR2 YYEEEE. There are many counts of this clonotype. Antigen specificity is unknown. Investigators amplified TCR beta CDR3 regions from RNA transcripts. Second-round multiplex PCR followed a first-round RT-PCR using HTBI primers. TCRdb reprocessed the multiplex PCR reads via MiXCR and lists one record per CDR3 protein. The sample carries about 150,000 distinct CDR3 sequences, 37% recorded once. This chain links TRBV5-6 with TRBJ1-2, with 7 bases identical to TRBD1. Sequenced material: peripheral blood. This sequence was found in a woman in her 40s with Graves' ophthalmopathy. The chain's CDR3 is CASSYRGTGPPHYGYTF. CDR3 nucleotides: TGTGCCAGCAGCTACAGGGGAACAGGCCCCCCCCATTATGGCTACACCTTC.